This T cell receptor (beta chain) is drawn from a study of shared clonotypes between healthy human individuals. The wider study: Each donor's CD8 memory used one plate, CD8 naive two, each CD4 subset three.

A few counts support this clone. Its cognate antigen is unknown. Clones were sequenced by immunoSEQ multiplex PCR, and TCRdb holds only the in-frame ones, with some missing. The table has about 2.1 million clones, 85% to 95% seen once. General study points: Against clonotypes common to all four donors, non-shared ones had lower generation probabilities. Sampling included only blood; tissue repertoires likely differ.

Only CD45RO-negative cells positively selected for CCR7 counted as naive CD8 cells, so terminally differentiated effector memory CD45RA+ cells were excluded. This CDR3 has 12 residues. V dropped 5 bases and J dropped 6; count of bases not matched to a gene: 3. Germline V CDR1 and CDR2: SQVTM, ANQGSEA. The sequenced sample consisted of naive CD8+ T cells from PBMCs. The chain is built from TRBV29-1 and TRBJ1-4, with 7 bases that match TRBD1. The clonotype was recovered from a man younger than 35 in good health. Some clones in this sample may be carry-over from other donors' samples. The CDR3 DNA reads TGCAGCGTTCACAGGGGAGATGAAAAACTGTTTTTT. Amino acid sequence: CSVHRGDEKLFF.